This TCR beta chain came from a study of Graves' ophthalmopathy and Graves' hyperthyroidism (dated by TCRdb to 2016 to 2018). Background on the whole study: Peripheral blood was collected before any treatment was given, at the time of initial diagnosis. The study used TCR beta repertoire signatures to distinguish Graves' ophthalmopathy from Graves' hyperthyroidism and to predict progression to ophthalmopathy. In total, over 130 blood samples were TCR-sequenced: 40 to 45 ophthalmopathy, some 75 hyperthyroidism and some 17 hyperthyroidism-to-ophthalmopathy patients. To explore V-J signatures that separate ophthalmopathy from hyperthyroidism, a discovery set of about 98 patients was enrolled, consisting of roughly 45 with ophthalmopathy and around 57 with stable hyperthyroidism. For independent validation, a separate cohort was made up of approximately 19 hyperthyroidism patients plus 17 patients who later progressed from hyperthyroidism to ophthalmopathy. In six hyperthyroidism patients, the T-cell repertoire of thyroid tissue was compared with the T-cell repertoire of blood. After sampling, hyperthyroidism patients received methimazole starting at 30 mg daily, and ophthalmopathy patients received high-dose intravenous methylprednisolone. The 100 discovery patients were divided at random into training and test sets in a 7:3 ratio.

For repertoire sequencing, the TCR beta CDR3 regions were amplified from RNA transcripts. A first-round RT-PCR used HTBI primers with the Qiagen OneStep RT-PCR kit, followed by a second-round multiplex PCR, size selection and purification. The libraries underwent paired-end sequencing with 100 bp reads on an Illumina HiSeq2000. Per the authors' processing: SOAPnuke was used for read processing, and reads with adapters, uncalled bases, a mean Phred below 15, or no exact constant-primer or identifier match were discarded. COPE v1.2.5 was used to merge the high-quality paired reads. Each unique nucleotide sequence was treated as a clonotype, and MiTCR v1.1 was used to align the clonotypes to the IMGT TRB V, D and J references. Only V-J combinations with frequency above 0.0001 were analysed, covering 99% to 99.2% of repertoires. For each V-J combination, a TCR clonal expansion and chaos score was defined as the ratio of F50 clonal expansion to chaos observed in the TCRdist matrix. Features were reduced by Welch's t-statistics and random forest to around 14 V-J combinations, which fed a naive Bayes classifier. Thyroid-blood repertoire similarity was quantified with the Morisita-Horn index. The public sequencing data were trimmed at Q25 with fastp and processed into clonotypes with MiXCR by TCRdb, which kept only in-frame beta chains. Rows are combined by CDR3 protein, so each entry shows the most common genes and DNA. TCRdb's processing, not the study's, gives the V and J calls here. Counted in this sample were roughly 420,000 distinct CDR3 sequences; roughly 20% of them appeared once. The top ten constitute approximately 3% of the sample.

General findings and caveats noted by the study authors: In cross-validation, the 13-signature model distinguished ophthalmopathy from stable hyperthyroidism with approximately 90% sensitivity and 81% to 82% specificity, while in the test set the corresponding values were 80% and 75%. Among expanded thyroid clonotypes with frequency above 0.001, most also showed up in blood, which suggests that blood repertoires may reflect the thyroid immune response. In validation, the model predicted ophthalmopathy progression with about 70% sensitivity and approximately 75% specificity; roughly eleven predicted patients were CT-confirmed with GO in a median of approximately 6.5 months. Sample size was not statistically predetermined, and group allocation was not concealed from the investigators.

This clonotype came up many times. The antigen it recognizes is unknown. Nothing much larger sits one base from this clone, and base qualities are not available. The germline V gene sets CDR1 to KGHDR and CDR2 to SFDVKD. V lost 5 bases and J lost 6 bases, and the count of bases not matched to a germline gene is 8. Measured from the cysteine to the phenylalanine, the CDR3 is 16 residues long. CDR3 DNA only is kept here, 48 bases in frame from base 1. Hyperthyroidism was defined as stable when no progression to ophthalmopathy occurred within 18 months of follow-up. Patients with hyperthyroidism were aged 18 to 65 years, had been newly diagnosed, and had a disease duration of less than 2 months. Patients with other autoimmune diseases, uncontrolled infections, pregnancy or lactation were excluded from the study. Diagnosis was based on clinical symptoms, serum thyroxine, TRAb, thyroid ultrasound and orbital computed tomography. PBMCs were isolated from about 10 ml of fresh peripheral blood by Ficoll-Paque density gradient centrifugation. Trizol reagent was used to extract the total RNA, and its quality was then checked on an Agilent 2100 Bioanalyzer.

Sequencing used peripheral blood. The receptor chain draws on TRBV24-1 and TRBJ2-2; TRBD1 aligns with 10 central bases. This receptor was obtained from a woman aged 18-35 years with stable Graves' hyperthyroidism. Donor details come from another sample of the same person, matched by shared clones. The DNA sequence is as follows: TGTGCCACCAGTGCCGTCCGGGACAGGGGTCCCGGGGAGCTGTTTTTT. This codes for CATSAVRDRGPGELFF.